This T cell receptor (beta chain) comes out of a study of CD8 T cells in Susac syndrome. The authors reverse transcribed about 0.5 to 1 ug RNA with random hexamers. TCR beta CDR3 was amplified by immunoSEQ covering 54 Vbeta and 13 Jbeta. TCRdb called the immunoSEQ multiplex PCR reads again in MiXCR, with one record for every CDR3 protein. The sample lists tens of thousands of distinct CDR3 sequences; 93% were seen once. CDR3 length: 14 residues. In germline, CDR1 is DFQATT, CDR2 SNEGSKA (reference sequence). The germline V and J ends were trimmed by 0 bases and 6 bases, with 15 bases remaining between them. TCR beta sequencing covered blood CD8+ and CD4+ T cells.

V is TRBV20-1 and J is TRBJ2-7; D possibly uses TRBD1 or TRBD2 (6 bases each). The clonotype was recovered from a human donor in good health. Source material: CD8+ T cells from PBMCs. CDR3 in DNA: TGCAGTGCTAGAGATGGGGCAGAGGGGGGCGAGCAGTACTTC. Protein product: CSARDGAEGGEQYF.